This T cell receptor beta chain was documented in a study of neoadjuvant nivolumab and ipilimumab in lung cancer. Study as a whole: The combination arm added day-1 ipilimumab 1 mg/kg to nivolumab 3 mg/kg on days 1, 15, 29. Study observations and caveats: Pathologic regression was not significantly tied to TCR clonality. Pretherapy blood TCR richness correlated positively with resected tumor richness. Resected tumors had greater TCR richness and clonality than uninvolved lung.

There are 11 residues in the CDR3. Germline-derived CDR1 and CDR2 are MDHEN and SYDVKM. V shed 6 bases, J shed 9 bases, and the junction held 5 bases outside the gene matches. Of note for this clone: Its matching antigen is unknown.

TCRdb's copy holds only in-frame clones and misses some; the assay was immunoSEQ multiplex PCR. The data contain more than 2,000 clones, approximately 88% of them seen just once; the ten biggest clones take up 10%. This receptor was identified in an adult with non-small cell lung cancer. The chain has TRBV28 and TRBJ2-7; TRBD2 agrees at 7 bases. The sequencing here drew on adjacent normal lung tissue, taken after neoadjuvant nivolumab, alone or with ipilimumab, at or shortly before surgery. CDR3: CASSLAGVQYF. In DNA form, the CDR3 reads TGTGCCAGCAGCTTAGCGGGCGTGCAGTACTTC.